Below are 17 T cell receptor beta chains sequenced from a single sample in a study of T cell repertoires in cytomegalovirus infection. These receptors have no known antigen. TCRdb reprocessed the reads with MiXCR, giving one entry per CDR3 protein. The top ten clones hold roughly 14% of a sample with a few hundred thousand distinct CDR3 sequences, just under 25% of them seen once. Source: cultured PBMCs, taken from culture after CMV antigen stimulation. The receptor source for this set is a human donor in good health (CMV status not recorded). Some clones in this sample may be carry-over from other donors' samples.

This clonotype showed up many times. The rearrangement joins TRBV7-8 to TRBJ2-1; 9 bases are shared with TRBD2. Germline CDR1 is SGHVS and CDR2 is FQNEAQ. After removal of 1 base from V and 0 bases from J, the junction contained 7 bases not matched to a gene. The CDR3 sequence is 18 residues long. CDR3 region: CASSLGWTSESSYNEQFF. In DNA, the CDR3 is TGTGCCAGCAGCTTAGGCTGGACTAGCGAGAGCTCCTACAATGAGCAGTTCTTC.

Ten or more counts support this clonotype. This chain links TRBV7-6 with TRBJ2-1; TRBD2 matches at 9 bases. The CDR3 extends over 20 amino acids. V was pared by 1 base and J by 3 bases, with 16 bases of the junction left unmatched. The germline gives CDR1 SGHVS, CDR2 FNYEAQ. CDR3 loop: CASSLGAGSPSGTIYNEQFF. The CDR3 DNA sequence: TGTGCCAGCAGCTTAGGGGCGGGCAGCCCTAGCGGGACCATCTACAATGAGCAGTTCTTC. Supplemented by reference TRBV7-6 and TRBJ2-1, the full variable domain reads GAGVSQSPRYKVTKRGQDVALRCDPISGHVSLYWYRQALGQGPEFLTYFNYEAQQDKSGLPNDRFSAERPEGSISTLTIQRTEQRDSAMYRCASSLGAGSPSGTIYNEQFFGPGTRLTVL.

In this sample, this clonotype turned up once. The V call is TRBV7-4, the J call TRBJ2-1; 8 nucleotides align to TRBD2. The V gene's germline CDR1 is SGHVT and CDR2 SQSDAQ. The CDR3 extends over 16 amino acids. J gave up 5 bases and V 2 bases, and 8 bases lay outside the gene matches. CDR3 in amino acids: CASSLSIAGPDNEQFF. The DNA of the CDR3 is TGTGCCAGCAGCTTAAGTATAGCGGGACCCGACAATGAGCAGTTCTTC.

V and J are TRBV7-8 and TRBJ1-1; maybe TRBD1 (6 bases). Germline values: CDR1 SGHVS, CDR2 FQNEAQ. The CDR3 is made up of 14 amino acids. V lost 5 bases, J lost 4 bases, and 14 bases lay in between. The DNA of the CDR3 is TGTGCCAGCAGCGCTAGGTTACAGGGCACTGAAGCTTTCTTT. It specifies CASSARLQGTEAFF.

This chain uses TRBV4-3 with TRBJ2-1, with 11 nucleotides matching TRBD2. CDR1 is LGHNA and CDR2 is YSLEER in the germline V gene. Trimming took 1 base from V and 10 from J; bases not matched to a gene: 6. This CDR3 has 15 amino acids. In nucleotides, the CDR3 is TGCGCCAGCAGCCAAGGATCTAGCGGGAGGAAAGAGCAGTTCTTC. Protein: CASSQGSSGRKEQFF.

The chain combines TRBV7-9 with TRBJ2-3, with D possibly matching TRBD2 (5 bases). Germline values: CDR1 SEHNR, CDR2 FQNEAQ (reference sequence). The CDR3 is 11 residues long. V lost 8 bases and J 5 bases, leaving 8 bases between the germline ends. CDR3 residues: CASARGDTQYF. The DNA of the CDR3 is TGTGCCAGCGCTCGGGGAGATACGCAGTATTTT.

This clonotype was detected a few times. The chain has TRBV6-1 and TRBJ1-2, with unresolved D. The length of the CDR3 is 10 residues. CDR1 is MNHNS and CDR2 is SASEGT in the germline V gene. Trimming removed 7 bases from V and 4 bases from J, with 4 bases in between. In DNA, the CDR3 is TGTGCCAGCACGGGCTATGGCTACACCTTC. It specifies CASTGYGYTF.

The J gene is TRBJ2-1, the V gene TRBV11-2, with 7 bases matching TRBD2. CDR1 and CDR2 (germline): SGHAT, FQNNGV. V was pared by 5 bases and J by 13 bases, with 8 bases of the junction left unmatched. The CDR3 has 12 amino acids. DNA for the CDR3: TGTGCCAGCAGCCTACTAGCGATGGACCAGTTCTTC. Amino acid sequence: CASSLLAMDQFF.

The V and J genes are TRBV6-1 and TRBJ2-1, with D tentatively TRBD1 or TRBD2 (5 bases each). Germline CDR1 MNHNS, CDR2 SASEGT. Trimming removed 9 bases from V and 4 bases from J, with 19 bases in between. The CDR3 contains 15 residues. This chain's CDR3 is CASALEGRAYNEQFF. CDR3 in DNA: TGTGCCAGTGCCTTAGAGGGGCGGGCTTACAATGAGCAGTTCTTC.

The rearrangement uses TRBV5-1 and TRBJ2-7; the match to TRBD2 covers 7 bases. The J segment lost 4 bases and the V segment lost 0 bases, leaving 7 bases of the junction unmatched. Germline CDR1 and CDR2: SGHRS and YFSETQ. The CDR3 runs 15 residues. DNA for the CDR3: TGCGCCAGCAGCTTGGTGTCAGCGGGAAGATACGAGCAGTACTTC. The encoded protein is CASSLVSAGRYEQYF.

V and J are TRBV7-9 and TRBJ2-7, with 7 bases lining up with TRBD2. The trim removed 4 bases at V and 5 bases at J, leaving 11 bases unmatched. The CDR3 runs to 15 residues. Germline CDR1 SEHNR, CDR2 FQNEAQ (reference sequence). The chain's CDR3 is CASSSVGMTSNEQYF. The CDR3 DNA reads TGTGCCAGCAGCTCCGTGGGGATGACTAGCAACGAGCAGTACTTC. The full variable domain, its missing parts supplied by reference TRBV7-9 and TRBJ2-7, is DTGVSQNPRHKITKRGQNVTFRCDPISEHNRLYWYRQTLGQGPEFLTYFQNEAQLEKSRLLSDRFSAERPKGSFSTLEIQRTEQGDSAMYLCASSSVGMTSNEQYFGPGTRLTVT.

The chain links TRBV4-3 to TRBJ1-2; TRBD1 aligns across 8 bases. Germline assignment: CDR1 LGHNA and CDR2 YSLEER. V lost 0 bases to trimming and J lost 2 bases; unmatched junction nucleotides: 2. The CDR3 contains 15 residues. CDR3 bases: TGCGCCAGCAGCCAAGATGACAGGGGAAACTATGGCTACACCTTC. It translates to CASSQDDRGNYGYTF.

The chain couples TRBV15 to TRBJ2-7, with 7 bases aligning to TRBD1. The CDR3 has 13 amino acids. Trimming removed 1 base from V and 3 bases from J; junction bases left unmatched: 0. From germline, CDR1 is LNHNV and CDR2 YYDKDF (reference sequence). CDR3 amino acids: CATSRGDSYEQYF. The CDR3 DNA follows: TGTGCCACCAGCAGAGGGGACAGCTACGAGCAGTACTTC.

This clonotype was seen once. V gene TRBV7-4 combines with J gene TRBJ2-5, with TRBD1 matching 8 bases. The germline gives CDR1 SGHVT, CDR2 SQSDAQ. There are 18 residues in the CDR3. J gave up 4 bases and V 2 bases, and 15 bases lay outside the gene matches. In DNA, the CDR3 is TGTGCCAGCAGCTTAAGGACAGGGAAGATGGTAAATCGAGAGACCCAGTACTTC. As protein: CASSLRTGKMVNRETQYF.

This clonotype showed up just a few times. V gene TRBV28 combines with J gene TRBJ2-3, with D unclear. Germline V gene data show CDR1 as MDHEN and CDR2 as SYDVKM. V lost 3 bases and J 4 bases, leaving 11 bases between the germline ends. This CDR3 is built from 14 residues. The CDR3 DNA sequence: TGTGCCAGCAGTTTTAGGGTTGGCCCAGATACGCAGTATTTT. Translated, it gives CASSFRVGPDTQYF.

The J gene is TRBJ1-1, the V gene TRBV28; D not certain. Trimming shortened V by 3 bases and J by 6 bases, and 8 bases separated the two germline ends. Germline V CDR1 and CDR2: MDHEN, SYDVKM. The CDR3 consists of 12 residues. CDR3 residues: CASSFRRAEAFF. The CDR3 nucleotides are TGTGCCAGCAGTTTCAGGCGGGCTGAAGCTTTCTTT.

The CDR3 nucleotides read TGTGCCAGCAGCTTGGTCGGGAAACTATACGGGGAGCTGTTTTTT. Residues: CASSLVGKLYGELFF. This chain links TRBV12-3 or TRBV12-4 with TRBJ2-2, with D possibly matching TRBD2 (5 bases). The V gene lost 6 bases and the J gene lost 7 bases, with 18 bases spanning the gap. The CDR3 covers 15 residues.